These 14 T cell receptor beta chains were all obtained from the same sample, sequenced in a study of cytomegalovirus exposure and HLA in healthy donors. Researchers ran the PCR with 60 Vbeta and 13 Jbeta primers. Assay: immunoSEQ multiplex PCR; the TCRdb copy retains only in-frame clones and omits some. Among 130,000 to 150,000 clones listed, around three quarters were seen once. The source material was PBMCs. The source is a middle-aged man in good health and CMV-seropositive.

This chain uses TRBV5-1 with TRBJ1-1, with 9 bases aligning to TRBD1. V shed 4 bases, J shed 6 bases, and the junction held 4 bases outside the gene matches. The germline CDR1 and CDR2 sequences are SGHRS and YFSETQ. This CDR3 has 13 amino acids. This chain's CDR3 is CASSRTGASEAFF. The DNA for the CDR3 is TGCGCCAGCAGCCGGACAGGGGCCTCTGAAGCTTTCTTT.

The rearrangement links TRBV7-2 to TRBJ2-5; TRBD2 matches at 7 bases. CDR3 size: 15 residues. Germline CDR1 SGHTA, CDR2 FQGNSA. V dropped 1 base and J dropped 2; count of bases not matched to a gene: 4. CDR3 protein: CASSLGTRVQETQYF. The CDR3 bases are TGTGCCAGCAGCTTAGGGACTAGGGTACAAGAGACCCAGTACTTC.

The chain is built from TRBV12-5 and TRBJ1-1, with TRBD1 identical over 7 bases. V shed 5 bases, J shed 4 bases, and the junction held 22 bases outside the gene matches. The CDR3 sequence is 19 residues long. CDR1 is LGHNT and CDR2 is FRNRAP in the germline V gene. CDR3 loop: CASGPDVSRDRARGTEAFF. The CDR3 region has the DNA TGTGCTAGTGGTCCCGATGTAAGTCGTGACAGGGCTCGAGGCACTGAAGCTTTCTTT.

The V call is TRBV5-6, the J call TRBJ2-5; 10 bases fit TRBD1. Matching the DNA end better, TRBJ2-7 makes the J call doubtful. CDR3 size: 16 residues. Per the germline V gene, CDR1 is SGHDT and CDR2 is YYEEEE. The CDR3 DNA reads as TGTGCCAGCAGCTTGGTTTTAGGACAGGGGGTTAACGAGCAGTACTTC. It encodes CASSLVLGQGVNEQYF.

This chain uses TRBV7-2 with TRBJ2-1; TRBD1 matches at 7 bases. With 2 bases clipped from V and 1 base from J, the junction kept 5 bases outside the gene matches. Germline V gene data show CDR1 as SGHTA and CDR2 as FQGNSA. The CDR3 is 16 amino acids. The CDR3 reads CASSLSDRRSYNEQFF. The CDR3 DNA is TGTGCCAGCAGCTTATCGGACAGGCGATCCTACAATGAGCAGTTCTTC. The full variable domain, rest sourced from reference TRBV7-2 and TRBJ2-1, is GAGVSQSPSNKVTEKGKDVELRCDPISGHTALYWYRQSLGQGLEFLIYFQGNSAPDKSGLPSDRFSAERTGGSVSTLTIQRTQQEDSAVYLCASSLSDRRSYNEQFFGPGTRLTVL.

The chain is built from TRBV27 and TRBJ2-7, with 12 bases lining up with TRBD2. V gave up 4 bases and J gave up 7 bases; unmatched junction bases: 14. Germline V CDR1 and CDR2: MNHEY, SMNVEV (reference sequence). The CDR3 length is 17 residues. CDR3 bases: TGTGCCAGCAGTTCGAGAATTACTAGCGGGAGGACAACTGAGCAGTACTTC. This codes for CASSSRITSGRTTEQYF.

This clone was detected a few times. The chain joins TRBV7-6 to TRBJ2-1; 7 bases align to TRBD1. Trimming removed 1 base from V and 4 bases from J; junction bases left unmatched: 7. Looked up from germline, CDR1 is SGHVS and CDR2 is FNYEAQ. The CDR3 has 16 residues. The CDR3 DNA reads TGTGCCAGCAGCTTAGGTGGACAGGTAGTGTACAATGAGCAGTTCTTC. It encodes CASSLGGQVVYNEQFF.

The genes are TRBV7-6 and TRBJ1-6; D not certain. Per the germline V gene, CDR1 is SGHVS and CDR2 is FNYEAQ. Between the trimmed V and J ends, which lost 4 bases and 5 bases, there was a span of 12 bases. This CDR3 spans 15 amino acids. The CDR3 loop is CASSSREGDNSPLHF. The CDR3, as DNA: TGTGCCAGCAGCTCCCGGGAGGGCGATAATTCACCCCTCCACTTT.

The chain uses TRBV6-5 and TRBJ1-4; 7 bases are shared with TRBD1. The V gene end was trimmed by 6 bases and the J gene end by 6 bases; junction bases not matched to a gene: 7. Germline CDR1 reads MNHEY; CDR2 reads SVGAGI. The CDR3 extends over 14 amino acids. As DNA, the CDR3 is TGTGCCAGCAGGTATGGGGACAGCGATGAAAAACTGTTTTTT. Its protein product is CASRYGDSDEKLFF.

This chain connects TRBV6-5 to TRBJ1-1; D gene ambiguous. The CDR3 has 12 residues. Trimming removed 3 bases at V and 7 bases at J, with 9 bases between. Germline V CDR1 and CDR2: MNHEY, SVGAGI. The CDR3 loop is CASSYHSNEAFF. For the CDR3, the DNA is TGTGCCAGCAGTTATCATTCTAATGAAGCTTTCTTT.

V is TRBV6-5 and J is TRBJ2-7; 10 bases are a match to TRBD2. The CDR3 length is 16 residues. CDR1 is MNHEY and CDR2 is SVGAGI in the germline V gene. V lost 2 bases, J lost 2 bases, and 6 bases stayed unmatched. The CDR3 region is CASSYARTSGPYEQYF. CDR3 in DNA: TGTGCCAGCAGTTACGCCCGGACTAGCGGACCCTACGAGCAGTACTTC.

V and J are TRBV7-9 and TRBJ2-1; 7 bases are shared with TRBD2. V dropped 5 bases and J dropped 0; count of bases not matched to a gene: 7. Germline V gene lookup returns CDR1 SEHNR and CDR2 FQNEAQ (reference sequence). The CDR3 runs to 16 residues. Here the CDR3 DNA reads TGTGCCAGCAGCAGCCCAAGCGGGACCTCCTACAATGAGCAGTTCTTC. Translating it yields CASSSPSGTSYNEQFF.

J is TRBJ2-2 and V is TRBV6-1; TRBD2 matches at 11 bases. Germline CDR1 MNHNS, CDR2 SASEGT. This CDR3 region has 19 residues. Trimming took 3 bases from V and 0 from J; bases not matched to a gene: 9. This CDR3 reads CASSELRGTSGSNTGELFF. In nucleotides, the CDR3 is TGTGCCAGCAGTGAGTTACGGGGGACTAGCGGATCGAACACCGGGGAGCTGTTTTTT.

The CDR3 loop is CASSLQGQAYEQYF. In DNA, the CDR3 is TGTGCCAGCAGTTTACAGGGACAGGCCTACGAGCAGTACTTC. The chain has TRBV27 and TRBJ2-7; TRBD1 matches at 8 bases. The CDR3 runs to 14 residues. Germline V lookup: CDR1 MNHEY, CDR2 SMNVEV (reference sequence). The V segment lost 2 bases and the J segment 2 bases; nucleotides outside the gene matches: 2.